This TCR beta chain was identified in a study of blood T cell repertoires in COVID-19. Per the germline V gene, CDR1 is SGHRS and CDR2 is YFSETQ. J gave up 3 bases and V 4 bases, and 7 bases lay outside the gene matches. CDR3 length: 14 residues. Measured with immunoSEQ multiplex PCR; TCRdb has only the in-frame clones, and not every one. The data hold hundreds of thousands of clones, with over 85% observed a single time. The clonotype was recovered from a man between 18 and 29 years old with COVID-19, enrolled during active disease. Sample: peripheral blood. This chain uses TRBV5-1 with TRBJ2-7; TRBD2 matches at 7 bases. CDR3 DNA: TGCGCCAGCAGCCGGGCGGTAGCGGGCTACGAGCAGTACTTC. Protein sequence: CASSRAVAGYEQYF.